The present T cell receptor beta chain was sequenced within a study of blood T cell repertoires in COVID-19. Background on the study: From T cells, B-cell-depleted T cells, or PBMCs came the material, which was cDNA or gDNA.

Turning to this clone: This CDR3 is also generated by other DNA sequences in the sample.

The CDR3 consists of 14 residues. CDR1 LNHDA and CDR2 SQIVND come from the germline V gene (reference sequence). The V and J ends lost 3 bases and 3 bases respectively, with 9 bases between them. In the original analysis: Counts of nucleated cells, estimated from reference gene primer amplification, were obtained. This table comes from immunoSEQ multiplex PCR, and its TCRdb copy is limited to in-frame clones, with some not included. D and trimming were read from the DNA, whereas the V and J calls and clone size are those reported in that table. This sample has 650,000 to 800,000 clones, with over 80% found just once.

This TCR came from a woman aged 18-29 years with acute or convalescent COVID-19. The sample was peripheral blood. The chain combines TRBV19 with TRBJ1-5; tentative D call: TRBD1 (6 bases). The DNA for the CDR3 is TGTGCCAGTAGTATCAGGGGTTACAATCAGCCCCAGCATTTT. Its protein product is CASSIRGYNQPQHF.